Below are 21 T cell receptor beta chains sequenced from a single sample in a study of blood T cell repertoires in COVID-19 (dated by TCRdb to about 2020). The method behind the library was the immunoSEQ multiplex PCR assay. Here the immuneACCESS table is served through TCRdb, limited to in-frame sequences with V and J called. Missing clones are a known gap in these copies; in checked studies unresolved V genes cover under half, and the rest lacks a known reason. Within this sample are around 300,000 clones, with approximately 85% of them counted one time only. The ten largest clones represent 11% of the sample. Material for sequencing was peripheral blood. The receptors shown here come from a woman in her seventies with acute or convalescent COVID-19.

This clone was observed once. The chain carries TRBV27 and TRBJ2-2; TRBD1 is a possible D gene (7 bases). Germline-derived CDR1 and CDR2 are MNHEY and SMNVEV (reference sequence). Trimming left V 0 bases short and J 4 bases short, with 15 bases between. The CDR3 loop spans 17 amino acids. As DNA, the CDR3 is TGTGCCAGCAGTTTATCTTCCAGGGGGGATAGCACCGGGGAGCTGTTTTTT. It encodes CASSLSSRGDSTGELFF.

The chain has TRBV11-3 and TRBJ2-3; 15 bases are a match to TRBD2. V dropped 5 bases and J dropped 5; count of bases not matched to a gene: 8. In germline, CDR1 is SGHNT, CDR2 YENEEA. This CDR3 has 17 amino acids. The CDR3 spells CASSPRTSGGAGDTQYF. The CDR3 DNA sequence: TGTGCCAGCAGCCCCAGGACTAGCGGGGGGGCTGGAGATACGCAGTATTTT. Together with reference TRBV11-3 and TRBJ2-3, the CDR3 gives the full variable domain: EAGVVQSPRYKIIEKKQPVAFWCNPISGHNTLYWYLQNLGQGPELLIRYENEEAVDDSQLPKDRFSAERLKGVDSTLKIQPAELGDSAVYLCASSPRTSGGAGDTQYFGPGTRLTVL.

With regard to this clone: This sample also contains other DNA sequences that code for the same CDR3. The chain links TRBV10-3 to TRBJ1-1; D unclear. The germline V gene encodes CDR1 ENHRY and CDR2 SYGVKD. V was shortened by 2 bases and J by 1 base, with 8 bases between the two germline ends. The CDR3 is 14 amino acids. CDR3 residues: CAISETGRNTEAFF. The CDR3, as DNA: TGTGCCATCAGTGAGACGGGAAGGAACACTGAAGCTTTCTTT.

The chain combines TRBV19 with TRBJ1-1; D gene unclear. CDR1 LNHDA and CDR2 SQIVND come from the germline V gene (reference sequence). The CDR3 runs 13 residues. The V and J ends lost 10 bases and 4 bases respectively, with 16 bases between them. This chain's CDR3 is CATKGGGRTEAFF. The CDR3 bases are TGTGCCACTAAGGGAGGAGGGCGCACTGAAGCTTTCTTT.

Here the CDR3 reads CASRPTVYSNQPQHF. DNA for the CDR3: TGCGCCAGCAGACCGACAGTTTATAGCAATCAGCCCCAGCATTTT. V usage is TRBV5-1 and J usage is TRBJ1-5; perhaps TRBD1 as D (5 bases). The CDR3 consists of 15 residues. Germline V gene data show CDR1 as SGHRS and CDR2 as YFSETQ. V was shortened by 5 bases and J by 0 bases, with 12 bases between the two germline ends.

V usage is TRBV4-2 and J usage is TRBJ1-3; 8 bases line up with TRBD1. The CDR3 spans 20 residues. Germline CDR1 LGHNA, CDR2 YNFKEQ. With 1 base clipped from V and 1 base from J, the junction kept 15 bases outside the gene matches. In nucleotides, the CDR3 is TGTGCCAGCAGCCAAGTTGTGTGGACAGGGACAGGAAATTCTGGAAACACCATATATTTT. Translation: CASSQVVWTGTGNSGNTIYF.

The gene calls are TRBV5-4 and TRBJ1-1, with unresolved D. The CDR3 is made up of 14 amino acids. Looked up from germline, CDR1 is SGHNT and CDR2 is YYREEE (reference sequence). Trimming stripped 4 bases from V and 0 bases from J, with 10 bases between. Here the CDR3 reads CASSPGPVNTEAFF. The CDR3 nucleotides are TGTGCCAGCAGCCCTGGCCCAGTGAACACTGAAGCTTTCTTT.

V usage is TRBV6-6 and J usage is TRBJ1-1; 10 nucleotides agree with TRBD1. The trim removed 2 bases at V and 7 bases at J, leaving 10 bases unmatched. The CDR3 runs to 16 residues. The V gene's germline CDR1 is MNHNY and CDR2 SVGAGI (reference sequence). CDR3 region: CASSYPRQGASGEAFF. The CDR3 region has the DNA TGTGCCAGCAGTTACCCGAGACAGGGGGCCTCGGGTGAAGCTTTCTTT.

This chain joins TRBV5-6 and TRBJ1-1, with TRBD1 matching over 10 bases. CDR3 length: 16 residues. V was clipped by 4 bases and J by 9 bases; unmatched bases: 15. Germline lookup yields CDR1 SGHDT and CDR2 YYEEEE. This CDR3 reads CASSASGQGREFQAFF. CDR3 in DNA: TGTGCCAGCAGCGCGTCGGGACAGGGGAGGGAGTTTCAAGCTTTCTTT.

The chain combines TRBV3-1 (or the pseudogene TRBV3-2) with TRBJ2-7; no clear D gene. CDR3 length: 11 residues. V dropped 6 bases and J dropped 5 bases, with 8 bases sitting between them. Germline V gene sequence: CDR1 LGHDT, CDR2 YNNKEL (reference sequence). The CDR3 loop is CASRQMDEQYF. In DNA, the CDR3 is TGTGCCAGCAGACAGATGGACGAGCAGTACTTC.

This clone was recorded once. The rearrangement uses TRBV5-1 and TRBJ2-1, with a weak D call TRBD1 (6 bases). Germline V gene sequence: CDR1 SGHRS, CDR2 YFSETQ. The V gene lost 0 bases and the J gene lost 2 bases, with 9 bases spanning the gap. This CDR3 is 15 amino acids long. The CDR3 nucleotides are TGCGCCAGCAGCTTGGATGGGGGCACCTACAATGAGCAGTTCTTC. It codes for CASSLDGGTYNEQFF.

The chain has TRBV6-6 and TRBJ1-6; D unresolved. The CDR3 length is 14 residues. Trimming took 2 bases from V and 4 from J, leaving 6 bases between them. Per the germline V gene, CDR1 is MNHNY and CDR2 is SVGAGI (reference sequence). The CDR3 loop reads CASSYSGYNSPLHF. The CDR3 nucleotides are TGTGCCAGCAGTTACAGCGGGTATAATTCACCCCTCCACTTT.

This chain uses TRBV29-1 with TRBJ1-2; D might be TRBD1 (6 bases). The germline V and J ends were trimmed by 6 bases and 6 bases, with 20 bases remaining between them. CDR3 size: 14 residues. The V gene's germline CDR1 is SQVTM and CDR2 ANQGSEA. CDR3 residues: CSVSWGGQTDGYTF. The CDR3, as DNA: TGCAGCGTCTCTTGGGGGGGCCAGACGGATGGCTACACCTTC.

The chain couples TRBV11-2 to TRBJ1-5, with unresolved D. This CDR3 contains 12 residues. CDR1 and CDR2 from the germline V gene are SGHAT and FQNNGV. V was trimmed by 0 bases and J by 7 bases, leaving 4 bases between them. In DNA form, the CDR3 reads TGTGCCAGCAGCTTAGAGGGCCAGCCCCAGCATTTT. It yields the protein CASSLEGQPQHF.

V is TRBV9 and J is TRBJ2-2; D remains unclear. CDR3 length: 12 amino acids. V was trimmed by 5 bases and J by 5 bases, leaving 7 bases between them. Germline V CDR1 and CDR2: SGDLS, YYNGEE. The CDR3 sequence is CASRAPTGELFF. The CDR3 nucleotides read TGTGCCAGCAGGGCCCCAACCGGGGAGCTGTTTTTT.

This clone was picked up one time. The chain has TRBV6-5 and TRBJ2-2; D is perhaps TRBD1 (5 bases). The CDR3 spans 12 residues. The V and J ends lost 9 bases and 2 bases respectively, with 7 bases between them. Per germline, CDR1 MNHEY and CDR2 SVGAGI. CDR3 nucleotide sequence: TGTGCCAGAGGGGATAACACCGGGGAGCTGTTTTTT. Translating it yields CARGDNTGELFF.

The chain is built from TRBV19 and TRBJ2-2; 8 bases agree with TRBD2. The V gene end was trimmed by 6 bases and the J gene end by 6 bases; junction bases not matched to a gene: 6. The germline CDR1 and CDR2 sequences are LNHDA and SQIVND (reference sequence). The CDR3 is 14 amino acids. In nucleotides, the CDR3 is TGTGCCAGTAGATCGGGGGGGGCCGCCGGGGAGCTGTTTTTT. Translated: CASRSGGAAGELFF.

This rearrangement joins TRBV29-1 to TRBJ2-1; 7 nucleotides align to TRBD2. V was pared by 6 bases and J by 10 bases, with 9 bases of the junction left unmatched. This CDR3 region has 12 residues. The germline V gene encodes CDR1 SQVTM and CDR2 ANQGSEA. The CDR3 region is CSVGGLVGEQFF. The CDR3 DNA reads TGCAGCGTGGGCGGACTAGTCGGGGAGCAGTTCTTC.

Comment on this clone: This sample also contains other DNA sequences that code for the same CDR3. The rearrangement links TRBV7-9 to TRBJ1-1; unclear D gene. CDR1 and CDR2 from the germline V gene are SEHNR and FQNEAQ (reference sequence). The CDR3 runs 12 residues. V was clipped by 4 bases and J by 2 bases, with 5 bases between them. DNA for the CDR3: TGTGCCAGCAGCTATCTCAACACTGAAGCTTTCTTT. Translating gives CASSYLNTEAFF.

The chain joins TRBV3-1 (or the pseudogene TRBV3-2) to TRBJ1-2; 10 bases line up with TRBD1. Germline V gives CDR1 LGHDT, CDR2 YNNKEL (reference sequence). This CDR3 is built from 14 residues. The V segment lost 4 bases and the J segment 6 bases; nucleotides outside the gene matches: 5. This chain's CDR3 is CASSRRQGADGYTF. DNA for the CDR3: TGTGCCAGCAGCCGAAGACAGGGGGCTGATGGCTACACCTTC.

The J gene is TRBJ2-7, the V gene TRBV18, with 9 bases identical to TRBD1. After removal of 2 bases from V and 7 bases from J, the junction contained 9 bases not matched to a gene. The CDR3 covers 15 residues. Germline V gene sequence: CDR1 KGHSH, CDR2 LQKENI. The CDR3 here is CASSPLLGTGSEQYF. CDR3 DNA sequence: TGTGCCAGCTCACCATTGCTCGGGACAGGGAGTGAGCAGTACTTC.